The TCR beta chain under discussion was sequenced for a study of glioma-infiltrating T cells. Regarding the study as a whole: Non-neoplastic patients had below-expected tissue-blood divergence, while all gliomas exceeded expectation.

This CDR3 has 16 residues. Germline CDR1 reads DFQATT; CDR2 reads SNEGSKA (reference sequence). V was shortened by 3 bases and J by 0 bases, with 17 bases between the two germline ends. The iRepertoire nested amplicon-rescue multiplex PCR amplified TCR alpha and beta CDR3s from RNA. Tissue mRNA or PBMC total RNA, roughly 85-450 ng, went into one-step reverse transcription and amplification. TCRdb reanalysed the multiplex PCR reads using MiXCR and keeps one entry per CDR3 protein. The data contain tens of thousands of distinct CDR3 sequences, about 25% of them singletons. This clonotype was seen at least ten times. Its antigen is unknown.

J is TRBJ1-1 and V is TRBV20-1; no definite D call. This sequence originates from a human donor with low-grade glioma or glioblastoma, undergoing nonglioma brain surgery, or in good health (not recorded which). Sequenced input: glioma tissue, nonneoplastic brain tissue, or PBMCs (not recorded which). The chain's CDR3 is CSASGLGLGMNTEAFF. The CDR3, as DNA: TGCAGTGCTAGTGGCTTAGGGTTAGGGATGAACACTGAAGCTTTCTTT.